This T cell receptor beta chain came from a study of neurological immune-mediated disorders. This clonotype was detected many times. One entry per CDR3 protein results from TCRdb running MiXCR on the 5' RACE reads. In the table there are 40,000 to 50,000 distinct CDR3 sequences, about 1.8% of which are singletons. From germline, CDR1 is SGDLS and CDR2 YYNGEE. With 4 bases removed from V and 7 bases from J, the gap between germline ends came to 15 bases. This CDR3 is 14 amino acids long. The sequence derives from a woman aged 40 to 50 with multiple sclerosis. Sequencing input: PBMCs. V is TRBV9 and J is TRBJ2-1; D not certain. Here the CDR3 DNA reads TGTGCCAGCAGCCCTACCTCCCTAAGGAATGAGCAGTTCTTC. Amino acids: CASSPTSLRNEQFF.